This TCR beta chain was recovered during a study of T cell changes during pregnancy in multiple sclerosis. This clone was seen a few times. Produced via immunoSEQ multiplex PCR; TCRdb's table is partial and in-frame only. The sample gives 27,000 or so clones, roughly 86% of which show up once; 8.3% is in the top ten. This CDR3 contains 13 residues. V was cut by 1 base and J by 4 bases, with 8 bases left in between. Germline loops: CDR1 SGHDT, CDR2 YYEEEE. The source of this sequence is a female donor with multiple sclerosis, enrolled in a pregnancy study. The chain carries TRBV5-6 and TRBJ1-1; D gene ambiguous. The sample in question was CD8+ T cells from peripheral blood mononuclear cells, obtained in the second trimester of pregnancy. CDR3 DNA sequence: TGTGCCAGCAGCTTGTTTGATAGCACTGAAGCTTTCTTT. It specifies CASSLFDSTEAFF.